The T cell receptor beta chain under discussion was sequenced for a study of blood T cell repertoires in COVID-19. Across the whole study: Acute and convalescent COVID-19 specimens originated in the United States, Italy and Spain. Sources were T cells, B-cell-depleted T cells, or PBMCs; the material itself was cDNA or gDNA.

This clone was seen a handful of times. CDR3 size: 16 residues. Trimming took 4 bases from V and 2 from J; bases not matched to a gene: 10. The germline CDR1 and CDR2 sequences are SEHNR and FQNEAQ (reference sequence). Under the authors' procedure: Quantification of nucleated cells was approximated via reference gene primer amplification. Using immunoSEQ multiplex PCR, the repertoire was profiled, and TCRdb retains in-frame clones only, with some absent. Clone size and the V and J calls come from that table; the DNA yielded D and trimming. The table records 140,000 or so clones, over 70% of them present only once.

The source is a man between 65 and 85 years old who had recovered from COVID-19. Sequencing input: peripheral blood. The chain employs TRBV7-9 and TRBJ2-7, with 8 bases fitting TRBD1. CDR3 sequence reads: CASSSAYRDRPYEQYF. The CDR3 DNA is TGTGCCAGCAGCTCAGCCTACCGGGACAGGCCCTACGAGCAGTACTTC.